The T cell receptor beta chain under discussion was sequenced for a study of beta chain features in type 1 diabetes. Investigators reverse transcribed all isolated RNA, so they sequenced expressed TCRB transcripts. Sequencing was performed with immunoSEQ multiplex PCR; in TCRdb, only in-frame clones are kept and a portion is missing. The sample yields 300,000 to 400,000 clones, 7.5% to 9% seen once. With respect to this clone: Its target is unknown.

About 110 mL of blood, on average, came from one heparinised draw per donor. Researchers reported sorting CD4+ naive, central memory, regulatory and stem cell-like memory cells via CD45RO/CCR7/CD25/CD127/CD95/CD27. V shed 4 bases and J 4 bases; nucleotides not matched to a gene: 3. The CDR3 is 14 residues long. CDR1 is MNHEY, CDR2 SMNVEV, per germline (reference sequence). General study points: Individuals with type 1 diabetes displayed fewer insertions and more deletions at VDJ junctions.

The V call is TRBV27, the J call TRBJ2-1, with 8 bases lining up with TRBD2. Sequenced sample: central memory CD4+ T cells from blood. This TCR was sampled from a young woman in good health. The CDR3 DNA reads as TGTGCCAGCAGTTCCCCGGGAGGGTACAATGAGCAGTTCTTC. Translation gives CASSSPGGYNEQFF.